Detailed here is one TCR beta chain. This clone came up a few times. This receptor's antigen is unknown. Qualities for individual bases were not recorded, and no much larger clone is one base off. The CDR3 measures 14 amino acids from cysteine to phenylalanine. Only the CDR3 region is kept as DNA, spanning 42 bases read in frame from base 1. Sequences MNHEY (CDR1) and SVGAGI (CDR2) are obtained from the germline V gene. V is trimmed back by 6 bases and J by 4 bases, and the junction contains 8 bases that no gene match accounts for. This entry comes from a study of cytomegalovirus exposure and HLA in healthy donors (dated by TCRdb to about 2017). Context from the whole study: An earlier analysis of roughly 500 of the donors reported 250 to 350 Gb of sequence data and 100 million to 140 million unique TCR beta sequences from around 200 million T cells. An early release that covered more than 550 HLA-typed donors contained approximately 290 gigabases of sequencing data and approximately 85 million unique TCR sequences. Of the roughly 400 genotyped donors, approximately 83% fell in the genetic ancestry cluster associated with self-reported Caucasian donors. The aim of the study was to test whether cataloging public T cell receptors could identify signatures of past pathogen exposure. The T cell repertoires of several hundred subjects were profiled by immunosequencing and related to cytomegalovirus serostatus. In addition to the first cohort of approximately 650 subjects, a separate validation cohort of 120 different subjects was used. High-throughput TCR immunosequencing, statistical association of individual TCRs with disease status, and machine learning were combined to predict cytomegalovirus infection status. In a later analysis, previously published TCR beta repertoires from fewer than 750 donors were re-analyzed and high-resolution HLA genotyping was added so that TCR occurrence patterns could be studied. In the later analysis, no new phenotypic data were used to find candidate immune exposures; instead, reliance was placed on TCR beta sequences and their occurrence across donors. An earlier analysis of several hundred of the donors applied high-throughput TCR beta sequencing to assess whether each TCR beta V gene segment acted as functional or pseudogenic. Donor age, sex, ethnicity and CMV serostatus were collected together with the repertoire data. In a later genetic analysis, genome-wide SNP genotypes for about 65% of the roughly 700 donors were used, and that subset was treated as a discovery cohort. All discovery cohort repertoires had been generated using a single sequencing platform. Class I and class II HLA loci were covered by the typing at four-digit resolution. Typing coverage varied by locus: roughly 620-640 donors for A, B, C, DRB1 and DQB1; around 560 for DQA1; about 570 for DPA1; around 450 for DPB1. Roughly 5 DR-DQ haplotypes were handled as single units for association and clustering because linkage in the cohort was strong. Across some 400 genotyped donors of the cohort, an average of about 220,000 unique TCR beta nucleotide sequences per donor were sequenced, and roughly a sixth of those sequences were non-productive. The investigation overall reported the following: When HLA alleles, especially DR and DQ, strongly co-occurred, TCR associations were difficult to assign to individual alleles. According to a later analysis, parvovirus B19, influenza, CMV and Epstein-Barr virus appeared linked to several top co-occurrence clusters. According to the authors, the approach could potentially be generalized to other disease states and immunological phenotypes. Linkage disequilibrium might explain the correlated functional status among segregating V segments, but an unknown experimental factor could not be ruled out. Compared with the approximately 670-donor mean, donors in an Asian-associated ancestry cluster had fewer N-insertions in productive TCRs, according to a later genetic analysis. Because counts were too low, seventeen rarely observed V segments, including chromosome 9 orphons, were left out of the earlier analysis of 587 of the donors. The sequencing pipeline was judged likely to have produced a cluster of highly shared sequence variants as a technical artifact. A later genetic analysis associated a missense DCLRE1C variant with V-gene and J-gene trimming of TCR beta chains, and an independent cohort replicated the association. The presence/absence analyses assumed that sequencing depth was roughly uniform across donors, and that assumption may not be true. HLA typing was unavailable for some donors at each locus, so association tests used only the typed subset. The classifier was reported to diagnose cytomegalovirus status with high specificity and sensitivity in both the original and validation cohorts. A later analysis found that most CMV-associated TCR beta chains appeared HLA-restricted, with HLA associations seemingly driven largely by CMV exposure. In vitro tests confirmed that a few of the cytomegalovirus-associated TCR beta chains recognize cytomegalovirus antigens. The 87-base-pair reads could not distinguish some IMGT-functional V segments, including TRBV6-2 and TRBV6-3, so those segments were excluded. In a later analysis, TCR association rates were found to vary across HLA loci, with the most associated TCRs seen for DRB1 alleles and the fewest for HLA-C alleles. A later analysis found that HLA-associated TCR beta chains were more clonally expanded and had lower generation probabilities than equally common non-associated chains. A further reported finding was that TCR beta sequences accurately predicted the HLA-A and HLA-B alleles for most subjects in the first cohort. In an earlier analysis of some 540 of the donors, most TCR beta V segments appeared in productive rearrangements about 87% or about 30% of the time, broadly matching IMGT annotations. In this cohort, only TCR beta chains were sequenced, and detectable features were limited by the absence of alpha or paired-chain data. Most TCR sequences were observed very rarely across donors, whereas some public TCRs were present in many individuals. The study gave a list of under 200 TCR beta chains associated with cytomegalovirus. In a later analysis, 16,951 TCR beta sequences were associated with specific HLA alleles at a false discovery rate of 0.05. The only immune exposure information available for the cohort was CMV serostatus.

The cohort comprised more than 550 healthy bone marrow donors. At the time of sampling, every cohort member was nominally healthy, though immune exposures that went unrecorded were likely present. The donor tested CMV seropositive and was one of the 289 seropositive cohort members. A peripheral blood sample was provided by each donor, and peripheral blood mononuclear cells were used for TCR beta sequencing. The Qiagen DNeasy Blood Extraction Kit was used to extract genomic DNA from the blood cell samples. Library generation was performed with the immunoSEQ multiplex PCR assay. For the multiplex PCR, a mixture combining 60 forward primers for TCR Vbeta segments and 13 reverse primers for TCR Jbeta segments was used. Amplification of the CDR3 region of rearranged TCR beta genes was performed with a multiplex PCR assay on genomic DNA. On the Illumina HiSeq System, the amplified TCR beta libraries were sequenced as 87-base-pair reads. In the original analysis: A later analysis counted about 80 million unique TCR beta chains across the roughly 700 repertoires, and some 12 million of these chains were shared by at least two donors. Raw reads were error-corrected and collapsed into unique sequences with a nearest-neighbor algorithm that merged closely related sequences to remove PCR and sequencing errors. CDR3 sequences were aligned to IMGT reference sequences to assign V, D and J gene segments. For a sequence to be retained, a match of at least six nucleotides was required to both a V gene segment and a J gene segment. Rearrangements were classified as productive when the CDR3 lacked stop codons and remained in frame with V and J, and all other rearrangements were classified as non-productive. CDR3 was defined according to IMGT convention as the region running from the second conserved V-encoded cysteine to the conserved J-encoded phenylalanine. The earlier analysis of about 560 of the donors excluded any sequence lacking an unambiguous match to a single V gene segment. An earlier analysis of 587 of the donors classified V segments as functional when productive rearrangements were above 56.7% and as segregating when the standard deviation between donors was above 5%. A statistical classification framework was built for diagnosing cytomegalovirus status from the catalog of TCR beta chain sequences. In a later analysis, V and J genes were assigned by comparing TCR nucleotide sequences against IMGT/GENE-DB human TR gene sequences. In a later analysis, CDR3 sequences and most-parsimonious VDJ recombination scenarios were assigned using the TCRdist pipeline. A later analysis defined each TCR beta chain by its CDR3 amino acid sequence plus V-gene family, and excluded reads lacking a unique V-gene family. A later analysis removed several hundred highly shared, low-generation-probability nucleotide sequences to deal with suspected cross-contamination and a sequencing artifact. In a later analysis, a clonal expansion index was calculated for each public chain from normalized within-repertoire ranks of inferred template counts. In a later analysis, generation probabilities were computed with a VDJ recombination model fitted to out-of-frame rearrangements, and the resulting probabilities were checked against IGoR. Hypergeometric tests were used in a later analysis to score TCR-TCR, TCR-HLA and TCR-CMV co-occurrence, with a repertoire-size bias correction applied to the TCR pairs. To estimate false discovery rates, a later analysis permuted the HLA or CMV assignments 20 times. In a later analysis, co-occurring TCRs were grouped with DBSCAN, and TCRdist sequence similarity was added when clustering was performed within HLA-allele-positive subsets. Repertoires with fewer than 30,000 or more than 120,000 public chains were left out of co-occurrence clustering, as were about five repertoires with anomalous nucleotide sharing. Imported from immuneACCESS, the table was reduced by TCRdb to in-frame sequences with V and J called. These copies leave out some clones; in studies compared against another copy, an unresolved V gene accounts for under half, and the cause of the remainder is not known. The V and J calls and clone size are taken from that table; D and trimming were inferred from the DNA. The table for this sample lists around 140,000 clones; approximately 78% of them were counted only once. The ten largest make up 5% to 8% of the sample.

The chain couples TRBV6-5 to TRBJ1-2; the central 7 bases match TRBD1. Sequencing input: PBMCs. The clonotype comes from a woman aged 40 to 49 in good health and CMV-seropositive. The CDR3 region: CASRGTATFYGYTF. At the DNA level, the sequence is TGTGCCAGCAGAGGGACAGCCACTTTCTATGGCTACACCTTC.